A selection of T cell receptor beta chains follows, all from one sample in a study of cytomegalovirus exposure and HLA in healthy donors. The table came from immunoSEQ multiplex PCR; TCRdb's copy has only in-frame clones and leaves some out. The table lists over 200,000 clones, almost 90% of them singletons. Sequencing was carried out using PBMCs. Every receptor here comes from a woman aged 18-29 years in good health and CMV-seronegative. Each CDR3 is given with its conserved first and last residue.

CDR3: CASSLSGVNTGELFF
J: TRBJ2-2
V: TRBV27

CDR3: CASSFAPPGGAGGYEQYF
J: TRBJ2-7
V: TRBV11-2

CDR3: CASSLSVNSYEQYF
J: TRBJ2-7
V: TRBV27

CDR3: CASSQDEGGETQYF
J: TRBJ2-5
V: TRBV4-2

CDR3: CASSPGGLAGAGTYEQYF
J: TRBJ2-7
V: TRBV5-4

CDR3: CASSSPDSGSNEQFF
J: TRBJ2-1
V: TRBV27

CDR3: CSACTGTVYGYTF
J: TRBJ1-2
V: TRBV29-1

CDR3: CAISGRTGYEQFF
J: TRBJ2-1
V: TRBV10-3

CDR3: CASSSQGANTEAFF
J: TRBJ1-1
V: TRBV13

CDR3: CASSEVDRPRYEQYF
J: TRBJ2-7
V: TRBV6-1

CDR3: CASSLYGGTEAFF
J: TRBJ1-1
V: TRBV5-4

CDR3: CASSQDSRANTEAFF
J: TRBJ1-1
V: TRBV4-1

CDR3: CASSLVSVRGAFF
J: TRBJ1-1
V: TRBV7-9

CDR3: CASCPSGAYNEQFF
J: TRBJ2-1
V: TRBV28

CDR3: CASSLGEGANYGYTF
J: TRBJ1-2
V: TRBV5-1

CDR3: CASSHSPRGQGNEKLFF
J: TRBJ1-4
V: TRBV4-3

CDR3: CASSQDSGSEAFF
J: TRBJ1-1
V: TRBV4-2

CDR3: CASSYSVYSANYGYTF
J: TRBJ1-2
V: TRBV6-5

CDR3: CSVEVGGDEQFF
J: TRBJ2-1
V: TRBV29-1

CDR3: CASTQGAGAWETQYF
J: TRBJ2-5
V: TRBV6-5